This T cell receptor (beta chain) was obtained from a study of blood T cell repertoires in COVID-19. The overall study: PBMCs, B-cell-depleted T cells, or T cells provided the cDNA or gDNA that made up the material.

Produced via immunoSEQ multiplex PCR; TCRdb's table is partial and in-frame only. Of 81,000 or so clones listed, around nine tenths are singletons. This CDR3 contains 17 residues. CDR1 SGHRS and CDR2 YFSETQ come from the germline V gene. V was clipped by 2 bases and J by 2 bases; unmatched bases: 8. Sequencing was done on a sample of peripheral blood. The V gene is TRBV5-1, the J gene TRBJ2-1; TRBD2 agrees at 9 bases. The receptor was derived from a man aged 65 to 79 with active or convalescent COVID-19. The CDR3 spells CASSFSGGLSTYNEQFF. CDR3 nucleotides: TGCGCCAGCAGCTTTAGCGGGGGCCTGAGTACCTACAATGAGCAGTTCTTC.